These 6 T cell receptor beta chains share one sample of origin, sequenced in a study of blood T cell repertoires in COVID-19. Clones were sequenced by immunoSEQ multiplex PCR, and TCRdb holds only the in-frame ones, with some missing. The sample has approximately 130,000 clones, approximately 86% seen once; the top ten hold around 19%. Sequenced material: peripheral blood. The receptors were sampled from a woman aged 50 to 60 who had recovered from COVID-19.

V is TRBV15 and J is TRBJ2-3, with D possibly matching TRBD1 (5 bases). Deletions cut 6 bases from V and 2 bases from J, with 18 bases between. The CDR3 is made up of 16 amino acids. CDR1 and CDR2 (germline): LNHNV, YYDKDF (reference sequence). Here the CDR3 DNA reads TGTGCCACCAGGTCCGGCAGACAGCTACTCACAGATACGCAGTATTTT. Translating gives CATRSGRQLLTDTQYF.

The chain links TRBV29-1 to TRBJ1-2, with 7 bases aligning to TRBD1. The V gene's germline CDR1 is SQVTM and CDR2 ANQGSEA. V lost 6 bases and J lost 1; bases outside the gene matches: 5. The CDR3 is 13 amino acids. Here the CDR3 reads CSVQQGSNYGYTF. The CDR3 DNA follows: TGCAGCGTGCAACAGGGGAGTAACTATGGCTACACCTTC.

The rearrangement joins TRBV15 to TRBJ2-3; 8 bases match TRBD2. J was trimmed by 1 base and V by 4 bases; bases with no gene match: 4. CDR1 and CDR2 (germline): LNHNV, YYDKDF (reference sequence). The CDR3 totals 15 residues. DNA for the CDR3: TGTGCCACCAGCATTTGGCGGGGGGGCACAGATACGCAGTATTTT. Residues: CATSIWRGGTDTQYF.

V usage is TRBV9 and J usage is TRBJ1-5; tentative D call: TRBD1 (5 bases). The germline gives CDR1 SGDLS, CDR2 YYNGEE. This CDR3 has 15 residues. Trimming took 3 bases from V and 2 from J, leaving 12 bases between them. CDR3 region: CASSAGLFGNQPQHF. CDR3 bases: TGTGCCAGCAGCGCGGGACTCTTTGGCAATCAGCCCCAGCATTTT.

The V and J genes are TRBV15 and TRBJ1-6; 9 bases line up with TRBD1. The V segment lost 5 bases and the J segment 8 bases; nucleotides outside the gene matches: 7. Germline lookup yields CDR1 LNHNV and CDR2 YYDKDF (reference sequence). CDR3 length: 15 amino acids. The CDR3 spells CATSGGGQGYSPLHF. The CDR3 nucleotides are TGTGCCACCAGCGGGGGGGGACAGGGCTATTCACCCCTCCACTTT.

A remark on this clone: At one of its ends the junction is not consistent with the germline gene, which may arise from a read error. V and J are TRBV11-2 and TRBJ1-1; 9 bases are shared with TRBD1. CDR1 and CDR2 (germline): SGHAT, FQNNGV. The CDR3 loop spans 14 amino acids. The CDR3 DNA reads as TGTGCCAGCAGCTCCAACCCTCGGGACAGGGTGACTCTCTTT. It encodes CASSSNPRDRVTLF.